The 3 T cell receptor beta chains below were found in one sample sequenced in a study of cytomegalovirus exposure and HLA in healthy donors. PCR was performed using 60 Vbeta and 13 Jbeta primers. Assay: immunoSEQ multiplex PCR; the TCRdb copy retains only in-frame clones and omits some. The repertoire holds roughly 100,000 clones, with approximately 64% as singletons. The sample comprised PBMCs. The receptor source for this set is a human donor in good health.

The sample holds many counts of this clone. V and J are TRBV4-1 and TRBJ2-2; 9 nucleotides align to TRBD1. The CDR3 consists of 15 residues. J was trimmed by 8 bases and V by 3 bases; bases with no gene match: 7. Germline CDR1 MGHRA, CDR2 YSYEKL. The CDR3 loop is CASSQSRDRVGELFF. In DNA form, the CDR3 reads TGCGCCAGCAGCCAGTCCCGGGACAGGGTAGGGGAGCTGTTTTTT.

The rearrangement links TRBV27 to TRBJ2-1; TRBD2 matches at 9 bases. The CDR3 extends over 15 amino acids. Germline V gene data show CDR1 as MNHEY and CDR2 as SMNVEV (reference sequence). Trimming removed 2 bases from V and 7 bases from J; junction bases left unmatched: 6. The CDR3 spells CASSLIAGDINEQFF. In nucleotides, the CDR3 is TGTGCCAGCAGTTTAATAGCGGGAGATATAAATGAGCAGTTCTTC.

This clone turned up a few times. CDR3 nucleotide sequence: TGCAGCGTTGCGGGACAGTTAGACTACGAGCAGTACTTC. Amino acids: CSVAGQLDYEQYF. The V and J genes are TRBV29-1 and TRBJ2-7, with 7 nucleotides matching TRBD1. V shed 4 bases and J 3 bases; nucleotides not matched to a gene: 6. Per the germline V gene, CDR1 is SQVTM and CDR2 is ANQGSEA. The CDR3 spans 13 residues.